These T cell receptor beta chains were read from a single sample in a study of cytomegalovirus exposure and HLA in healthy donors. Produced via immunoSEQ multiplex PCR; TCRdb's table is partial and in-frame only. This repertoire shows approximately 150,000 clones, about two thirds found once; its top ten account for roughly 4.4%. The sample was PBMCs. The receptors derive from a woman under 30 in good health and CMV-seropositive. Each CDR3 is given with its conserved first and last residue. A D gene is named only where the DNA matches it firmly. A clone size is listed for some rows: how often the clone was seen (once, few, many), or a class if it is expanded.

d_call	j_call	clone_size	v_call	cdr3_aa	cdr3_nt
TRBD2	TRBJ2-5	-	TRBV29-1	CSVEDLAGGRSEQYF	TGCAGCGTTGAAGATCTAGCGGGAGGGCGGTCTGAGCAGTACTTC
-	TRBJ2-5	once	TRBV28	CASTIGGEETQYF	TGTGCCAGCACAATAGGAGGGGAAGAGACCCAGTACTTC
TRBD1	TRBJ2-3	few	TRBV7-2	CASSSPGQLTDTQYF	TGTGCCAGCAGCTCGCCGGGACAGCTCACAGATACGCAGTATTTT
-	TRBJ1-4	-	TRBV6-5	CVTHGGATNEKLFF	TGTGTTACACACGGGGGGGCAACTAATGAAAAACTGTTTTTT
-	TRBJ1-1	few	TRBV5-5	CASSPTQSSAFTGAFF	TGTGCCAGCAGCCCGACTCAAAGTAGCGCCTTCACTGGAGCTTTCTTT
TRBD1	TRBJ2-5	-	TRBV5-1	CASSPGQGKETQYF	TGCGCCAGCAGCCCGGGACAGGGGAAAGAGACCCAGTACTTC
-	TRBJ2-1	few	TRBV5-1	CASSLVGQGPYNEQFF	TGCGCCAGCAGCTTGGTTGGGCAGGGCCCCTACAATGAGCAGTTCTTC
-	TRBJ2-3	-	TRBV28	CASSPPSFAQYF	TGTGCCAGCAGTCCGCCGAGCTTCGCGCAGTATTTT
-	TRBJ1-2	-	TRBV18	CASSPNWTSNYGYTF	TGTGCCAGCTCACCAAATTGGACATCTAACTATGGCTACACCTTC
TRBD2	TRBJ2-3	-	TRBV5-1	CASSWGGLAGTDTQYF	TGCGCCAGCAGCTGGGGGGGACTAGCGGGAACCGATACGCAGTATTTT
-	TRBJ1-2	-	TRBV2	CASKRTMTAYGYTF	TGTGCCAGCAAAAGGACTATGACAGCCTATGGCTACACCTTC
TRBD2	TRBJ2-3	-	TRBV5-1	CASSLVTSGSTDTQYF	TGCGCCAGCAGCTTGGTTACTAGCGGTAGCACAGATACGCAGTATTTT
TRBD1	TRBJ2-1	once	TRBV18	CASSPLFGRGRQDEQFF	TGTGCCAGCTCACCACTCTTCGGCAGGGGGCGTCAGGATGAGCAGTTCTTC
TRBD2	TRBJ2-5	-	TRBV14	CASSLAGGPGTQYF	TGTGCCAGCAGCCTAGCGGGGGGGCCCGGGACCCAGTACTTC
-	TRBJ1-1	-	TRBV5-4	CASSSWGRNTEAFF	TGTGCCAGCAGCTCCTGGGGCAGGAACACTGAAGCTTTCTTT
TRBD2	TRBJ2-7	-	TRBV4-1	CASSQRGGSTSYEQYF	TGCGCCAGCAGCCAACGGGGCGGGAGTACCTCCTACGAGCAGTACTTC
-	TRBJ2-3	-	TRBV6-5	CASRPGGPFTDTQYF	TGTGCCAGCAGACCCGGGGGGCCCTTCACAGATACGCAGTATTTT
TRBD1	TRBJ2-1	-	TRBV7-9	CASSGTERSNEQFF	TGTGCCAGCAGCGGGACAGAACGGTCCAATGAGCAGTTCTTC
TRBD2	TRBJ2-7	few	TRBV14	CASSRTSGSYEQYF	TGTGCCAGCAGCCGGACTAGCGGGTCCTACGAGCAGTACTTC
-	TRBJ1-1	-	TRBV18	CASSLSTEAFF	TGTGCCAGCTCACTCAGCACTGAAGCTTTCTTT
TRBD1	TRBJ1-5	few	TRBV4-1	CASSRDRAYSNQPQHF	TGCGCCAGCAGCCGCGACAGGGCCTATAGCAATCAGCCCCAGCATTTT
-	TRBJ1-6	few	TRBV30	CASGRVDYNSPLHF	TGTGCCTCCGGGAGGGTTGATTATAATTCACCCCTCCACTTT
-	TRBJ2-3	-	TRBV2	CASKYVLSGTDTQYF	TGTGCCAGCAAATATGTCCTCTCCGGCACAGATACGCAGTATTTT
-	TRBJ1-1	-	TRBV29-1	CSAQAQGGTEAFF	TGCAGCGCCCAAGCCCAGGGAGGAACTGAAGCTTTCTTT
-	TRBJ2-1	once	TRBV2	CASRQAFYNEQFF	TGTGCCAGTCGACAGGCATTTTACAATGAGCAGTTCTTC
-	TRBJ2-1	-	TRBV11-3	CASSEGVSSYNEQFF	TGTGCCAGCAGCGAAGGGGTGAGCTCCTACAATGAGCAGTTCTTC
-	TRBJ2-7	few	TRBV29-1	CSVVVDSVNEQYF	TGCAGCGTTGTTGTGGACTCCGTGAACGAGCAGTACTTC
-	TRBJ1-5	-	TRBV30	CAWSAGNGQPQHF	TGTGCCTGGAGTGCAGGGAACGGTCAGCCCCAGCATTTT
-	TRBJ1-1	-	TRBV10-3	CAISDSMQGDTEAFF	TGTGCCATCAGTGATTCTATGCAGGGTGACACTGAAGCTTTCTTT
TRBD1	TRBJ1-3	few	TRBV5-1	CASSDRGSGNTIYF	TGCGCCAGCAGCGACAGGGGATCTGGAAACACCATATATTTT
-	TRBJ1-1	-	TRBV5-6	CASSSRTDRGAFF	TGTGCCAGCAGCTCCAGGACAGACCGAGGAGCTTTCTTT
TRBD1	TRBJ1-2	-	TRBV15	CATSSDRGLYGYTF	TGTGCCACCAGCAGTGACAGGGGGCTGTACGGCTACACCTTC
-	TRBJ1-4	few	TRBV5-1	CASSPVSQNEKLFF	TGCGCCAGCAGCCCAGTCTCCCAAAATGAAAAACTGTTTTTT
-	TRBJ2-1	-	TRBV7-2	CASSLVAVRNEQFF	TGTGCCAGCAGCTTAGTTGCAGTCCGCAATGAGCAGTTCTTC
TRBD1	TRBJ2-1	-	TRBV7-9	CASSLGQYKTQSSYNEQFF	TGTGCCAGCAGCTTGGGACAGTATAAGACTCAAAGCTCCTACAATGAGCAGTTCTTC
TRBD1	TRBJ2-5	-	TRBV15	CATSKDRALETQYF	TGTGCCACCAGCAAGGACAGGGCGTTAGAGACCCAGTACTTC
TRBD2	TRBJ2-1	-	TRBV11-2	CASSLDYLAGGNEQFF	TGTGCCAGCAGCTTAGATTACCTAGCGGGAGGCAATGAGCAGTTCTTC
-	TRBJ1-5	-	TRBV28	CASRPTTVSTIPILQPQHF	TGTGCCAGCAGACCGACGACCGTCTCCACTATTCCGATCCTTCAGCCCCAGCATTTT
TRBD1	TRBJ2-7	-	TRBV27	CASRTGGFFYEQYF	TGTGCCAGCAGGACAGGGGGTTTCTTCTACGAGCAGTACTTC
-	TRBJ2-3	-	TRBV28	CASSLGPGSTDTQYF	TGTGCCAGCAGTTTAGGTCCGGGTTCAACAGATACGCAGTATTTT
-	TRBJ2-1	-	TRBV5-1	CASSLVGSSYNEQFF	TGCGCCAGCAGCTTGGTCGGGAGCTCCTACAATGAGCAGTTCTTC
-	TRBJ2-7	few	TRBV6-4	CASSDSRIGVF	TGTGCCAGCAGTGACTCGAGGATAGGGGTCTTC
TRBD1	TRBJ1-5	-	TRBV27	CASSSLEWTGGDQPQHF	TGTGCCAGCAGTTCACTGGAATGGACAGGGGGCGATCAGCCCCAGCATTTT
-	TRBJ1-5	-	TRBV5-5	CASSYPDQPQHF	TGTGCCAGCAGCTACCCAGATCAGCCCCAGCATTTT
-	TRBJ2-5	-	TRBV9	CASTQGGVTTQETQYF	TGTGCCAGCACACAGGGGGGGGTCACGACACAAGAGACCCAGTACTTC
-	TRBJ1-1	-	TRBV20-1	CSARTGAEAFF	TGCAGTGCTAGGACGGGGGCTGAAGCTTTCTTT
-	TRBJ2-6	-	TRBV9	CASSPRGWVSGANVLTF	TGTGCCAGCTCCCCCAGAGGATGGGTCTCTGGGGCCAACGTCCTGACTTTC
-	TRBJ2-5	-	TRBV7-9	CASSLARETQYF	TGTGCCAGCAGCTTAGCGCGAGAGACCCAGTACTTC
-	TRBJ1-2	-	TRBV6-5	CASSTYRASGYTF	TGTGCCAGCAGTACATACAGGGCCTCTGGCTACACCTTC
-	TRBJ1-3	-	TRBV9	CASSAAGVGGNTIYF	TGTGCCAGCAGCGCGGCAGGGGTAGGTGGAAACACCATATATTTT
TRBD1	TRBJ2-1	-	TRBV6-6	CASGYTSTGGGEQFF	TGTGCCAGCGGGTATACATCGACAGGGGGGGGTGAGCAGTTCTTC
-	TRBJ1-1	-	TRBV7-9	CASSLVRGQSEAFF	TGTGCCAGCAGCTTAGTACGTGGGCAGTCTGAAGCTTTCTTT
-	TRBJ1-4	-	TRBV6-1	CASSEGGDSLSEKLFF	TGTGCCAGCAGTGAAGGAGGAGATAGCCTTAGTGAAAAACTGTTTTTT
TRBD2	TRBJ2-5	-	TRBV28	CASSPIAGGETQYF	TGTGCCAGCAGTCCTATAGCGGGAGGGGAGACCCAGTACTTC
-	TRBJ2-7	-	TRBV5-1	CASRYEGVITYEQYF	TGCGCCAGCAGGTATGAGGGGGTTATCACCTACGAGCAGTACTTC